The next 22 T cell receptor beta chains were all read from a single sample in a study of radiotherapy plus CTLA-4 blockade in lung cancer. Sequenced by immunoSEQ multiplex PCR; TCRdb stores in-frame clones only, minus some. The sample consists of some 66,000 clones, about 85% of them appearing once. The starting material was peripheral blood, obtained from a patient treated with radiotherapy plus ipilimumab. The receptor source for this set is a human donor with non-small cell lung cancer who had a partial response to radiotherapy plus ipilimumab.

J is TRBJ1-4 and V is TRBV6-1; D perhaps matches TRBD1 (6 bases). From germline, CDR1 is MNHNS and CDR2 SASEGT. V was trimmed by 0 bases and J by 5 bases, leaving 10 bases between them. The CDR3 has 15 amino acids. CDR3 sequence (DNA): TGTGCCAGCAGTGAAGCTCGAGGGGGAAATGAAAAACTGTTTTTT. It codes for CASSEARGGNEKLFF.

This chain links TRBV25-1 with TRBJ1-2; tentatively, D is TRBD1 (6 bases). The CDR3 runs to 13 residues. Germline V gene data show CDR1 as MGHDK and CDR2 as SYGVNS. Trimming left V 6 bases short and J 8 bases short, with 16 bases between. The CDR3 here is CASSSTGIVGYTF. The CDR3 DNA follows: TGTGCCAGCAGCAGCACAGGGATAGTAGGCTACACCTTC.

The chain uses TRBV2 and TRBJ1-4; 8 bases line up with TRBD1. Germline CDR1 and CDR2: SNHLY and FYNNEI. CDR3 length equals 15 residues. V was pared by 5 bases and J by 3 bases, with 5 bases of the junction left unmatched. CDR3 sequence: CASSLQGVANEKLFF. Written as DNA, the CDR3 is TGTGCCAGCAGTCTACAGGGGGTGGCTAATGAAAAACTGTTTTTT.

For this clone: The junction departs from the called germline gene at one end, perhaps through a read error. The V and J genes are TRBV6-6 and TRBJ1-1; 7 nucleotides match TRBD1. Germline CDR1 and CDR2: MNHNY and SVGAGI (reference sequence). CDR3 size: 14 residues. The CDR3 DNA sequence: TGTGCCAGCAGTTACGACAGGGTGAACCCTGAAGCTTTCTTT. Protein product: CASSYDRVNPEAFF.

V and J are TRBV2 and TRBJ1-2, with 9 bases matching TRBD1. This CDR3 has 15 residues. Germline trimming cut 5 bases from V and 8 bases from J; bases unmatched to any gene: 12. Germline CDR1 reads SNHLY; CDR2 reads FYNNEI. The CDR3 DNA reads TGTGCCAGCAGTCCCAATCGGGGACAGGGCTGGGGCTACACCTTC. Protein sequence: CASSPNRGQGWGYTF.

This chain joins TRBV7-9 and TRBJ2-1, with D hard to call. V was trimmed by 5 bases and J by 15 bases, leaving 5 bases between them. The CDR3 length is 8 residues. Germline assignment: CDR1 SEHNR and CDR2 FQNEAQ (reference sequence). The CDR3 DNA sequence: TGTGCCAGCAGCCAAATGTTCTTC. Translating gives CASSQMFF.

This clone occurred once. V gene TRBV4-2 combines with J gene TRBJ2-7, with D tentatively TRBD2 (5 bases). Trimming removed 4 bases at V and 5 bases at J, with 18 bases between. There are 15 residues in the CDR3. Germline CDR1 and CDR2: LGHNA and YNFKEQ. For the CDR3, the DNA is TGTGCCAGCAGCCGAGACACTTCCACTAGTAACGAGCAGTACTTC. It translates to CASSRDTSTSNEQYF.

This chain connects TRBV11-2 to TRBJ2-7; 7 nucleotides line up with TRBD2. J gave up 5 bases and V 6 bases, and 7 bases lay outside the gene matches. Germline CDR1 SGHAT, CDR2 FQNNGV. This CDR3 has 13 amino acids. The CDR3 is CASRIAGGNEQYF. The CDR3 nucleotides read TGTGCCAGCAGGATAGCGGGTGGCAACGAGCAGTACTTC.

The V gene is TRBV6-5, the J gene TRBJ2-7, with TRBD1 matching over 7 bases. This CDR3 region has 15 residues. With 6 bases clipped from V and 4 bases from J, the junction kept 12 bases outside the gene matches. Per the germline V gene, CDR1 is MNHEY and CDR2 is SVGAGI. The CDR3 sequence is CASSPYRGSEYEQYF. Here the CDR3 DNA reads TGTGCCAGCAGCCCCTACAGGGGCTCTGAGTACGAGCAGTACTTC.

The chain recombines TRBV10-3 with TRBJ1-2; the D gene is possibly TRBD1 (5 bases). Per the germline V gene, CDR1 is ENHRY and CDR2 is SYGVKD. This CDR3 region has 13 residues. V shed 0 bases and J shed 8 bases, with 10 bases lying between them. The CDR3 DNA reads as TGTGCCATCAGTGAGTCGCCAGGGCGCGGCTACACCTTC. This codes for CAISESPGRGYTF.

The rearrangement links TRBV6-6 to TRBJ2-2; tentatively, D is TRBD2 (5 bases). CDR1 is MNHNY, CDR2 SVGAGI, per germline (reference sequence). V was pared by 5 bases and J by 1 base, with 8 bases between. CDR3 length: 14 amino acids. The CDR3 here is CASSPRENTGELFF. The CDR3 DNA sequence: TGTGCCAGCAGTCCCCGGGAGAACACCGGGGAGCTGTTTTTT.

In this sample, this clone turned up a few times. The V gene is TRBV19, the J gene TRBJ1-5; D gene unclear. The germline CDR1 and CDR2 sequences are LNHDA and SQIVND (reference sequence). The length of the CDR3 is 13 residues. V was trimmed by 9 bases and J by 1 base, leaving 10 bases between them. The CDR3 reads CASKDYSNQPQHF. The DNA of the CDR3 is TGTGCCAGCAAAGACTACAGCAATCAGCCCCAGCATTTT. The full variable domain, completed using reference TRBV19 and TRBJ1-5, is DGGITQSPKYLFRKEGQNVTLSCEQNLNHDAMYWYRQDPGQGLRLIYYSQIVNDFQKGDIAEGYSVSREKKESFPLTVTSAQKNPTAFYLCASKDYSNQPQHFGDGTRLSIL.

This chain links TRBV7-2 with TRBJ1-2, with 8 bases matching TRBD1. V was pared by 4 bases and J by 4 bases, with 11 bases of the junction left unmatched. The CDR3 length is 16 residues. Germline assignment: CDR1 SGHTA and CDR2 FQGNSA. CDR3 residues: CASSSFRTGLGYGYTF. CDR3 DNA sequence: TGTGCCAGCAGCTCCTTCCGGACAGGGCTGGGCTATGGCTACACCTTC. Combining the CDR3 with reference TRBV7-2 and TRBJ1-2 gives the whole variable domain GAGVSQSPSNKVTEKGKDVELRCDPISGHTALYWYRQSLGQGLEFLIYFQGNSAPDKSGLPSDRFSAERTGGSVSTLTIQRTQQEDSAVYLCASSSFRTGLGYGYTFGSGTRLTVV.

This clone was observed a few times. This rearrangement joins TRBV7-9 to TRBJ2-7; no definite D call. The CDR3 is 12 residues long. Deletions cut 4 bases from V and 3 bases from J, with 7 bases between. CDR1 is SEHNR, CDR2 FQNEAQ, per germline (reference sequence). The CDR3 nucleotides read TGTGCCAGCAGCTCAGCCAGCTACGAGCAGTACTTC. This sequence encodes CASSSASYEQYF. Based on the CDR3 plus reference TRBV7-9 and TRBJ2-7, the full variable domain is DTGVSQNPRHKITKRGQNVTFRCDPISEHNRLYWYRQTLGQGPEFLTYFQNEAQLEKSRLLSDRFSAERPKGSFSTLEIQRTEQGDSAMYLCASSSASYEQYFGPGTRLTVT.

The chain carries TRBV27 and TRBJ2-3; 9 bases line up with TRBD1. This CDR3 region has 15 residues. Germline assignment: CDR1 MNHEY and CDR2 SMNVEV (reference sequence). Unmatched junction bases numbered 2, after V lost 3 bases and J lost 1 base. The CDR3 region has the DNA TGTGCCAGCAGTTTTGGGGACAGGGGCACAGATACGCAGTATTTT. Encoded protein: CASSFGDRGTDTQYF.

The CDR3 DNA reads TGTGCCAGCAACGTCCCAGCGGGAGGGACAGATACGCAGTATTTT. This encodes CASNVPAGGTDTQYF. The V gene is TRBV9, the J gene TRBJ2-3, with TRBD2 identical over 10 bases. Germline-derived CDR1 and CDR2 are SGDLS and YYNGEE. With 6 bases clipped from V and 3 bases from J, the junction kept 7 bases outside the gene matches. The CDR3 contains 15 residues.

The V call is TRBV27, the J call TRBJ1-3; D call uncertain. The CDR3 has 13 amino acids. Germline CDR1 is MNHEY and CDR2 is SMNVEV (reference sequence). V was shortened by 5 bases and J by 3 bases, with 8 bases between the two germline ends. CDR3 nucleotides: TGTGCCAGCAGTGCCAACTTTGGAAACACCATATATTTT. Its protein product is CASSANFGNTIYF.

The V call is TRBV28, the J call TRBJ1-4; the match to TRBD1 covers 7 bases. Germline CDR1 and CDR2: MDHEN and SYDVKM. With 4 bases clipped from V and 5 bases from J, the junction kept 7 bases outside the gene matches. This CDR3 comprises 15 residues. The CDR3 DNA is TGTGCCAGCAGTTCAATGGACAGGCGAAATGAAAAACTGTTTTTT. It translates to CASSSMDRRNEKLFF.

The chain combines TRBV29-1 with TRBJ2-3; no reliable D call. The CDR3 has 10 residues. V was pared by 6 bases and J by 2 bases, with 3 bases between. Germline V gene data show CDR1 as SQVTM and CDR2 as ANQGSEA. Written as DNA, the CDR3 is TGCAGCGTCCACACAGATACGCAGTATTTT. Its protein is CSVHTDTQYF.

This rearrangement joins TRBV18 to TRBJ2-7, with TRBD2 matching 10 bases. With 6 bases clipped from V and 13 bases from J, the junction kept 9 bases outside the gene matches. The CDR3 runs 12 residues. Germline values: CDR1 KGHSH, CDR2 LQKENI. Here the CDR3 DNA reads TGTGCCAGCTCGCCGGCTAGCGGGAGTTACTACTTC. Translating it yields CASSPASGSYYF.

This clone was found a few times. The chain has TRBV19 and TRBJ1-1, with a weak D call TRBD1 (6 bases). The CDR3 runs 15 residues. Germline V gene data show CDR1 as LNHDA and CDR2 as SQIVND (reference sequence). V lost 3 bases and J 4 bases, leaving 15 bases between the germline ends. The CDR3: CASSIWGRGGTEAFF. CDR3 coding DNA: TGTGCCAGTAGTATTTGGGGGAGAGGGGGCACTGAAGCTTTCTTT.

The chain carries TRBV18 and TRBJ2-2, with 7 bases fitting TRBD2. The J segment lost 4 bases and the V segment lost 4 bases, leaving 12 bases of the junction unmatched. Germline V lookup: CDR1 KGHSH, CDR2 LQKENI. The CDR3 extends over 17 amino acids. The CDR3 DNA reads as TGTGCCAGCTCACTCCAACCGACTAGCTCTAGCACCGGGGAGCTGTTTTTT. Protein: CASSLQPTSSSTGELFF.